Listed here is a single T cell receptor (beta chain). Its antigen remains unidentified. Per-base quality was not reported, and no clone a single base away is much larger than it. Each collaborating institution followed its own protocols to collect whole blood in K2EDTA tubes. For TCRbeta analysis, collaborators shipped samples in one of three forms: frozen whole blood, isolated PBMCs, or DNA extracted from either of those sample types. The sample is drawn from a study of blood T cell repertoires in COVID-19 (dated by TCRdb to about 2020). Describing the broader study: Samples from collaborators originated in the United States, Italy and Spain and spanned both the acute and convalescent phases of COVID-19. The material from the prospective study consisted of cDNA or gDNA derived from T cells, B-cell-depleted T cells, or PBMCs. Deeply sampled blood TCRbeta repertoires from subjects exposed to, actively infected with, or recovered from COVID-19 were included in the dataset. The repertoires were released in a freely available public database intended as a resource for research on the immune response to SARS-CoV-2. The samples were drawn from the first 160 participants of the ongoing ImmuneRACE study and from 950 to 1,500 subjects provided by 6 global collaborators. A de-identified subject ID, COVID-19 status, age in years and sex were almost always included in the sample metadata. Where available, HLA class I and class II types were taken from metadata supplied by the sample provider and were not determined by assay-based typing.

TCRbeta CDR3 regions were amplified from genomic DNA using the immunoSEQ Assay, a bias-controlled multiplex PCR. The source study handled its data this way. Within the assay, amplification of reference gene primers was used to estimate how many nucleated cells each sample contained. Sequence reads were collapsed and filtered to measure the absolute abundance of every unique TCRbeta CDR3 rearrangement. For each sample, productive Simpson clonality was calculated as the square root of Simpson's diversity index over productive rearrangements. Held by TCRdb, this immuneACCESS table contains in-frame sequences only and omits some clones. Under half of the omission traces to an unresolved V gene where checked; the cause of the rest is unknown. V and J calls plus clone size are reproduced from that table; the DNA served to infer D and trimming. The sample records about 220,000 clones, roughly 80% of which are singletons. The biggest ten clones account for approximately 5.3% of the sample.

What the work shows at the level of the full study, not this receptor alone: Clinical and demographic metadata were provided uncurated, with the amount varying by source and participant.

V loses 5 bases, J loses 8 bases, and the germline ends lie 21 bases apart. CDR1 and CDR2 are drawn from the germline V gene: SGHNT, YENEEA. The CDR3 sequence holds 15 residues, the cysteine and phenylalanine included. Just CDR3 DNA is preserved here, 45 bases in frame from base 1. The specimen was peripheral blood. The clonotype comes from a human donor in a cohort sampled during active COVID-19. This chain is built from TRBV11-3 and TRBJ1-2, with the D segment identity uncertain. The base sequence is TGTGCCAGCAGCCTTAGAGGGCGTTTGCGAGGGGGCTACACCTTC. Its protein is CASSLRGRLRGGYTF. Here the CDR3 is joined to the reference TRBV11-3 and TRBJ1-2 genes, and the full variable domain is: EAGVVQSPRYKIIEKKQPVAFWCNPISGHNTLYWYLQNLGQGPELLIRYENEEAVDDSQLPKDRFSAERLKGVDSTLKIQPAELGDSAVYLCASSLRGRLRGGYTFGSGTRLTVV.